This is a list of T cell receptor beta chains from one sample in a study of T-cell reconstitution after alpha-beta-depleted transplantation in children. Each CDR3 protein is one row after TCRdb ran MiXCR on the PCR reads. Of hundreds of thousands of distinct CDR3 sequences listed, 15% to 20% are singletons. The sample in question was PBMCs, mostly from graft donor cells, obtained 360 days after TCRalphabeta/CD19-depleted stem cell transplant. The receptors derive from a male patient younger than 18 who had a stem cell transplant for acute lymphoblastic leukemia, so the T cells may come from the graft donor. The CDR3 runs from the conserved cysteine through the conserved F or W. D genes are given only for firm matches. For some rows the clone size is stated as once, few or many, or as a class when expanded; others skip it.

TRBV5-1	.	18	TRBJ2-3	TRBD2	CASSFSVAAGEDTDTQYF	TGCGCCAGCAGCTTTTCTGTTGCGGCGGGGGAAGACACAGATACGCAGTATTTT
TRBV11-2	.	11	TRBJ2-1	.	CASSLFGGQFF	TGTGCCAGCAGCTTGTTCGGGGGGCAGTTCTTC
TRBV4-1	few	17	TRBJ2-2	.	CASSQVLGPRNTGELFF	TGCGCCAGCAGCCAAGTGTTGGGACCGCGGAACACCGGGGAGCTGTTTTTT
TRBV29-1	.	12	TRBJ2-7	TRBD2	CSVRSGSYEQYF	TGCAGCGTTCGCAGCGGGAGCTACGAGCAGTACTTC
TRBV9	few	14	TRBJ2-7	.	CASSVDSTSYEQYF	TGTGCCAGCAGCGTAGATAGCACCTCCTACGAGCAGTACTTC
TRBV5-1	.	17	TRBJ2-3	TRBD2	CASSIGLTSGMADTQYF	TGCGCCAGCAGCATAGGACTGACTAGCGGGATGGCAGATACGCAGTATTTT
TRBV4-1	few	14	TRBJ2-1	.	CASSPSRGYNEQFF	TGCGCCAGCAGCCCAAGTCGTGGTTACAATGAGCAGTTCTTC
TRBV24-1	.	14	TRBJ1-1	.	CATSDFPRTQKAFF	TGTGCCACCAGTGATTTTCCACGTACCCAAAAAGCTTTCTTT
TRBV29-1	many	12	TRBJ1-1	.	CSGSRMNTEAFF	TGCAGCGGAAGCAGGATGAACACTGAAGCTTTCTTT
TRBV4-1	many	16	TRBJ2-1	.	CASSQDSTSSYNEQFF	TGCGCCAGCAGCCAAGATAGTACTAGCTCCTACAATGAGCAGTTCTTC
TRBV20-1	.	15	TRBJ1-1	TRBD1	CSARDWGQRNTEAFF	TGCAGTGCTAGAGACTGGGGACAGCGGAACACTGAAGCTTTCTTT
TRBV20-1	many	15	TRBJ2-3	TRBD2	CSATRPGLAGDTQYF	TGCAGTGCTACAAGGCCGGGGCTAGCGGGAGATACGCAGTATTTT
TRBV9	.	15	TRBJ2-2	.	CASSASGGLGGELFF	TGTGCCAGCAGCGCCTCCGGGGGGCTCGGCGGGGAGCTGTTTTTT
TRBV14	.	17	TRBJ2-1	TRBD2	CASALAGGRSSYNEQFF	TGTGCCAGCGCCTTAGCGGGAGGGCGAAGCTCCTACAATGAGCAGTTCTTC
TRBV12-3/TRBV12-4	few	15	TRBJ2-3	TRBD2	CASSRLAVYTDTQYF	TGTGCCAGCAGCCGACTAGCGGTCTACACAGATACGCAGTATTTT
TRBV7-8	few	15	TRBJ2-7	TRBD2	CASSGLAGAFYEQYF	TGTGCCAGCAGCGGGCTAGCGGGAGCTTTCTACGAGCAGTACTTC
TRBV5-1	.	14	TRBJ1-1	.	CASNFGPPNTEAFF	TGCGCCAGCAACTTTGGGCCCCCGAACACTGAAGCTTTCTTT
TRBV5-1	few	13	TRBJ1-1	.	CASERVWGTEAFF	TGCGCCAGCGAGCGGGTATGGGGGACTGAAGCTTTCTTT
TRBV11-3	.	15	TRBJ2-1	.	CASSAPGRGYNEQFF	TGTGCCAGCAGCGCACCGGGTAGGGGATACAATGAGCAGTTCTTC
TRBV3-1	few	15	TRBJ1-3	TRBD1	CASSPGQGTGNTIYF	TGTGCCAGCAGCCCGGGACAGGGGACTGGAAACACCATATATTTT
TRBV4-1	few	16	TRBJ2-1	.	CASSQVVGLFGNEQFF	TGCGCCAGCAGCCAAGTCGTCGGTCTGTTTGGCAATGAGCAGTTCTTC
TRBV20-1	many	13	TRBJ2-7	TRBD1	CSARPGQGYEQYF	TGCAGTGCTCGCCCGGGACAGGGCTACGAGCAGTACTTC
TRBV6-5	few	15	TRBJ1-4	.	CASSYGDRFNEKLFF	TGTGCCAGCAGTTACGGGGACCGTTTTAATGAAAAACTGTTTTTT
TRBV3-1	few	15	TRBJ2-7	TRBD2	CASSQALSGPYEQYF	TGTGCCAGCAGCCAGGCTCTTAGCGGGCCCTACGAGCAGTACTTC
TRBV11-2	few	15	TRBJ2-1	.	CASSPIQGHYNEQFF	TGTGCCAGCAGCCCAATCCAGGGCCATTACAATGAGCAGTTCTTC
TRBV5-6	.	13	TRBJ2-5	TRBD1	CASSFRTGRTQYF	TGTGCCAGCAGCTTTAGGACAGGGAGGACCCAGTACTTC
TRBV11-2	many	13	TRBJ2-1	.	CASSWTGGGEQFF	TGTGCCAGCAGCTGGACTGGGGGCGGGGAGCAGTTCTTC
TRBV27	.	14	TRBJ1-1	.	CASKTTSGLTEAFF	TGTGCCAGCAAAACAACCTCCGGGTTAACTGAAGCTTTCTTT
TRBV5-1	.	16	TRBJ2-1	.	CASSLGGTQSYNEQFF	TGCGCCAGCAGCTTGGGCGGCACTCAATCCTACAATGAGCAGTTCTTC
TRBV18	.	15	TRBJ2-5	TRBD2	CASSPVDSGMETQYF	TGTGCCAGCTCACCAGTCGATAGCGGGATGGAGACCCAGTACTTC
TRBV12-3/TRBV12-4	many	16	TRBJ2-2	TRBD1	CASSSPGTGDTGELFF	TGTGCCAGCAGTTCCCCCGGGACAGGGGACACCGGGGAGCTGTTTTTT
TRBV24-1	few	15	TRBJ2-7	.	CATSDSHVPKEEQYF	TGTGCCACCAGTGATTCCCACGTGCCAAAGGAGGAGCAGTACTTC
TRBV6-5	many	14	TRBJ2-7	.	CASSYSWDFYEQYF	TGTGCCAGCAGTTACTCCTGGGACTTTTACGAGCAGTACTTC
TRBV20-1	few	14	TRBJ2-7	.	CSARVLAVTYEQYF	TGCAGTGCTAGAGTTTTAGCGGTCACCTACGAGCAGTACTTC
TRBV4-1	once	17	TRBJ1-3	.	CASSPTGTEHSGNTIYF	TGCGCCAGCAGCCCGACCGGGACGGAACACTCTGGAAACACCATATATTTT
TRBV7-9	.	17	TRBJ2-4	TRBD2	CASSLVAGGRNFGIQYF	TGTGCCAGCAGCTTAGTTGCGGGAGGGCGGAACTTCGGGATTCAGTACTTC
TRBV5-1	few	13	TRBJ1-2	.	CASSFRQAGGYTF	TGCGCCAGCAGCTTTAGACAGGCAGGTGGCTACACCTTC
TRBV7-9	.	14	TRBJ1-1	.	CASSYGGRWTEAFF	TGTGCCAGCAGCTACGGGGGGCGATGGACTGAAGCTTTCTTT
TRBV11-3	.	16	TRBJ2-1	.	CASSQRVGIGWNEQFF	TGTGCCAGCAGCCAGCGAGTAGGGATCGGTTGGAATGAGCAGTTCTTC
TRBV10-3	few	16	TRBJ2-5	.	CAISGRDTYLRETQYF	TGTGCCATCAGTGGTCGGGACACCTATTTGAGGGAGACCCAGTACTTC
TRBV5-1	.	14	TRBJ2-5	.	CASSLGLNEETQYF	TGCGCCAGCAGCTTGGGGTTGAACGAGGAGACCCAGTACTTC
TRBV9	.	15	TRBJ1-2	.	CASSVGSTPNYGYTF	TGTGCCAGCAGCGTAGGGTCCACCCCCAACTATGGCTACACCTTC